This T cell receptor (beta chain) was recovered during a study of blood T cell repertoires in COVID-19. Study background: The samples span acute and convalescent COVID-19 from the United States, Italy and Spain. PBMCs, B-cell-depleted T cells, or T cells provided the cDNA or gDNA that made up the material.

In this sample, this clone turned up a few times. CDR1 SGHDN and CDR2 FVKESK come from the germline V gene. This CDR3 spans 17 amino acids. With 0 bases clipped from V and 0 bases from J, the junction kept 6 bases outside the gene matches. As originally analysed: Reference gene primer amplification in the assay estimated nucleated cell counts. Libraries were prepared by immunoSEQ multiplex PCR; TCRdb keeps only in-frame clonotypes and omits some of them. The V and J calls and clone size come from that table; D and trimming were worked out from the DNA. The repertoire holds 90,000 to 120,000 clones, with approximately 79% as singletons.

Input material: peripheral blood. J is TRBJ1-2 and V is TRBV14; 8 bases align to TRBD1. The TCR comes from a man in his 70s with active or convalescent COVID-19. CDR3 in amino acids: CASSQDQGARANYGYTF. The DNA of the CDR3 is TGTGCCAGCAGCCAAGATCAGGGGGCGCGAGCTAACTATGGCTACACCTTC.